This T cell receptor (beta chain) was sequenced in a study of cytomegalovirus exposure and HLA in healthy donors. Study outcomes and limitations: The availability of immune exposure information extended only to CMV serostatus.

Use of 60 Vbeta and 13 Jbeta primers characterized the PCR. Generated by immunoSEQ multiplex PCR, the TCRdb table keeps only in-frame clones and is missing some. The table has about 200,000 clones, around 85% seen once. This clone came up a few times. Its specificity is not known. This CDR3 contains 15 residues. The V gene end was trimmed by 5 bases and the J gene end by 0 bases; junction bases not matched to a gene: 7. Germline lookup yields CDR1 SGHVS and CDR2 FQNEAQ. Sequencing was done on a sample of PBMCs. The chain combines TRBV7-8 with TRBJ2-7; 7 positions match TRBD1. This receptor was identified in a man over 45 in good health and CMV-seronegative. As DNA, the CDR3 is TGTGCCAGCAGCCCTTGGACAGGACCCTCCTACGAGCAGTACTTC. Its translation: CASSPWTGPSYEQYF.